These T cell receptor beta chains were read from a single sample in a study of CD8 T cells in ankylosing spondylitis. TCRdb reanalysed the 5' RACE reads using MiXCR and keeps one entry per CDR3 protein. Of about 420,000 distinct CDR3 sequences listed, 20% to 25% were seen once; the top ten hold about a sixth. The specimen was blood, either unsorted or a sorted T cell fraction (not recorded which). These receptors came from a male donor with ankylosing spondylitis. CDR3s include the opening cysteine and the closing phenylalanine or tryptophan. Each record gives: D gene, J gene, V gene, clone size, CDR3 protein. A D gene is named only where the DNA matches it firmly. The size of a clone is reported for some rows only, either as once, few or many, or as a class for expanded clones.

D: -
J: TRBJ2-7
V: TRBV6-5
size: few
CDR3: CASSYFRDIPYEQYF

D: TRBD1
J: TRBJ2-6
V: TRBV3-1
size: few
CDR3: CASSQRPGQGFSGANVLTF

D: TRBD1
J: TRBJ2-2
V: TRBV6-5
size: -
CDR3: CASSYSTGGTAGELFF

D: -
J: TRBJ1-6
V: TRBV3-1
size: -
CDR3: CASSQSWDIHSPLHF

D: TRBD1
J: TRBJ2-5
V: TRBV20-1
size: few
CDR3: CSARLPGGVETQYF

D: TRBD2
J: TRBJ2-2
V: TRBV29-1
size: -
CDR3: CSAAGTSGTEGGELFF

D: TRBD2
J: TRBJ2-1
V: TRBV12-3/TRBV12-4
size: -
CDR3: CASSLGGGRAINEQFF

D: -
J: TRBJ2-1
V: TRBV12-3/TRBV12-4
size: few
CDR3: CASSLLPGINEQFF

D: -
J: TRBJ2-2
V: TRBV20-1
size: few
CDR3: CSARSSVSGELFF

D: -
J: TRBJ2-1
V: TRBV9
size: few
CDR3: CASSVLSGNEQFF

D: -
J: TRBJ2-2
V: TRBV7-3
size: -
CDR3: CASSSGLPYTGELFF

D: -
J: TRBJ1-1
V: TRBV2
size: -
CDR3: CASTGPGENTEAFF

D: -
J: TRBJ2-7
V: TRBV20-1
size: few
CDR3: CSARDRLGALYEQYF

D: -
J: TRBJ1-5
V: TRBV5-1
size: many
CDR3: CASSVEGGMRQPQHF

D: TRBD1
J: TRBJ2-7
V: TRBV11-2
size: few
CDR3: CASRWDSQTYEQYF

D: -
J: TRBJ1-1
V: TRBV10-3
size: few
CDR3: CAIRDPGEVNTEAFF

D: -
J: TRBJ2-7
V: TRBV29-1
size: many
CDR3: CSVEGLAYEQYF

D: -
J: TRBJ2-7
V: TRBV6-2/TRBV6-3
size: -
CDR3: CASTRGADGSYEQYF

D: TRBD1
J: TRBJ1-3
V: TRBV11-2
size: few
CDR3: CASSGRQGRGGNTIYF

D: -
J: TRBJ1-2
V: TRBV9
size: -
CDR3: CASSVDQGNYGYTF

D: -
J: TRBJ2-7
V: TRBV6-2/TRBV6-3
size: few
CDR3: CASSQGSEQYF

D: TRBD2
J: TRBJ2-5
V: TRBV12-3/TRBV12-4
size: many
CDR3: CASRRTSGQETQYF

D: TRBD2
J: TRBJ2-1
V: TRBV20-1
size: many
CDR3: CSARVGLAGRFYNEQFF

D: -
J: TRBJ1-1
V: TRBV7-9
size: -
CDR3: CASSFLGEAFF

D: -
J: TRBJ2-2
V: TRBV12-3/TRBV12-4
size: -
CDR3: CASSRQGGPNTGELFF

D: -
J: TRBJ1-3
V: TRBV11-1
size: -
CDR3: CASSLVSGGGGNTIYF

D: TRBD2
J: TRBJ2-7
V: TRBV7-9
size: -
CDR3: CASSSHSGTPREQYF

D: TRBD2
J: TRBJ2-5
V: TRBV4-1
size: once
CDR3: CASSQELRREGTQYF

D: TRBD2
J: TRBJ2-5
V: TRBV11-2
size: few
CDR3: CASSPGTSGQETQYF

D: TRBD2
J: TRBJ2-1
V: TRBV12-3/TRBV12-4
size: few
CDR3: CASNSPRLAGRNEQFF